Listed below are T cell receptor beta chains from one sample, sequenced in a study of blood T cell repertoires in COVID-19. Repertoires were generated with immunoSEQ multiplex PCR, while TCRdb's copy carries only in-frame clones and drops some. Of 280,000 or so clones listed, approximately 88% are singletons. Sequencing used peripheral blood. These TCRs come from a woman aged 25 to 39 who had recovered from COVID-19. The CDR3 runs from the conserved cysteine through the conserved F or W. The D gene is left open where the match is weak. Rows give clone size only sometimes, using once, few, many, or a class for an expanded clone.

J gene: TRBJ1-2
V gene: TRBV4-3
D gene: TRBD1
clone size: NA
CDR3 DNA: TGCGCCAGCAGCCACCTACAGGGGCGGGACTATGGCTACACCTTC
CDR3 protein: CASSHLQGRDYGYTF

J gene: TRBJ1-1
V gene: TRBV18
D gene: TRBD1
clone size: NA
CDR3 DNA: TGTGCCAGCTCACCTACGCCAGGGGGAAAGAACACTGAAGCTTTCTTT
CDR3 protein: CASSPTPGGKNTEAFF

J gene: TRBJ1-1
V gene: TRBV9
D gene: NA
clone size: NA
CDR3 DNA: TGTGCCAGCAGCGTAGACTCGGGGAGGAACACTGAAGCTTTCTTT
CDR3 protein: CASSVDSGRNTEAFF

J gene: TRBJ2-6
V gene: TRBV7-3
D gene: NA
clone size: NA
CDR3 DNA: TGTGCCAGCAGTTCCTTCCAGGACTCCCCTGGGGCCAACGTCCTGACTTTC
CDR3 protein: CASSSFQDSPGANVLTF

J gene: TRBJ1-1
V gene: TRBV14
D gene: TRBD1
clone size: once
CDR3 DNA: TGTGCCAGCAGTCAGAGGGGACAGGAGTTCACTGAAGCTTTCTTT
CDR3 protein: CASSQRGQEFTEAFF

J gene: TRBJ1-1
V gene: TRBV4-3
D gene: NA
clone size: NA
CDR3 DNA: TGCGCCAGCAGCCAGACAGAATCGGACACTGAAGCTTTCTTT
CDR3 protein: CASSQTESDTEAFF

J gene: TRBJ1-5
V gene: TRBV2
D gene: TRBD1
clone size: NA
CDR3 DNA: TGTGCCAGCAGTCGACAGGGTCGACGTCAGCCCCAGCATTTT
CDR3 protein: CASSRQGRRQPQHF

J gene: TRBJ2-3
V gene: TRBV6-1
D gene: NA
clone size: NA
CDR3 DNA: TGTGCCAGCAGTGAAGCGCTTGTCAGGTACACAGATACGCAGTATTTT
CDR3 protein: CASSEALVRYTDTQYF

J gene: TRBJ1-1
V gene: TRBV7-7
D gene: NA
clone size: NA
CDR3 DNA: TGTGCCAGCAGCTTAGCGTTCACAGGGAGCACTGAAGCTTTCTTT
CDR3 protein: CASSLAFTGSTEAFF

J gene: TRBJ2-2
V gene: TRBV25-1
D gene: NA
clone size: NA
CDR3 DNA: TGTGCCAGCAGGGCCGGGGAGGACACCGGGGAGCTGTTTTTT
CDR3 protein: CASRAGEDTGELFF

J gene: TRBJ2-7
V gene: TRBV28
D gene: TRBD1
clone size: few
CDR3 DNA: TGTGCCAGCAGTCCGGATGACAGGGGTGAGCAGTACTTC
CDR3 protein: CASSPDDRGEQYF

J gene: TRBJ2-2
V gene: TRBV7-2
D gene: TRBD1
clone size: NA
CDR3 DNA: TGTGCCAGCAGCCCTGACAGGGAGATCACCGGGGAGCTGTTTTTT
CDR3 protein: CASSPDREITGELFF

J gene: TRBJ2-1
V gene: TRBV7-2
D gene: NA
clone size: few
CDR3 DNA: TGTGCCAGCAGTCCTCCCTCCAGGGGTTACGAGCAGTTCTTC
CDR3 protein: CASSPPSRGYEQFF

J gene: TRBJ1-1
V gene: TRBV2
D gene: NA
clone size: NA
CDR3 DNA: TGTGCCAGCAATCCCCAGGGCACTGAAGCTTTCTTT
CDR3 protein: CASNPQGTEAFF

J gene: TRBJ2-1
V gene: TRBV15
D gene: NA
clone size: NA
CDR3 DNA: TGTGCCACCAGCAGAGAGCAGGCTGGGAATGAGCAGTTCTTC
CDR3 protein: CATSREQAGNEQFF

J gene: TRBJ2-7
V gene: TRBV5-1
D gene: NA
clone size: NA
CDR3 DNA: TGCGCCAGCAGCTTAGAGGCTGCTCGGGAGCAGTACTTC
CDR3 protein: CASSLEAAREQYF

J gene: TRBJ1-6
V gene: TRBV7-2
D gene: TRBD1
clone size: NA
CDR3 DNA: TGTGCCAGCACCCCGACAGGGGGCCGTAATTCACCCCTCCACTTT
CDR3 protein: CASTPTGGRNSPLHF

J gene: TRBJ2-3
V gene: TRBV7-2
D gene: TRBD2
clone size: NA
CDR3 DNA: TGTGCCAGCAGCTTAACTAGCGGCCCGCCCGATACGCAGTATTTT
CDR3 protein: CASSLTSGPPDTQYF

J gene: TRBJ1-4
V gene: TRBV5-1
D gene: NA
clone size: NA
CDR3 DNA: TGCGCCAGCAGCTCGACCGGGACCAGGGGTGAAAAACTGTTTTTT
CDR3 protein: CASSSTGTRGEKLFF

J gene: TRBJ1-2
V gene: TRBV4-2
D gene: TRBD1
clone size: NA
CDR3 DNA: TGTGCCAGCAGCCAAGATGGGACAGGGGCCGCGAACTATGGCTACACCTTC
CDR3 protein: CASSQDGTGAANYGYTF

J gene: TRBJ1-2
V gene: TRBV20-1
D gene: NA
clone size: NA
CDR3 DNA: TGCAGTGCTAGTAAAAGCGATGGCTACACCTTC
CDR3 protein: CSASKSDGYTF

J gene: TRBJ2-7
V gene: TRBV2
D gene: TRBD1
clone size: NA
CDR3 DNA: TGTGCCAGCAGAATTGGGACAGGGGTTGACGAGCAGTACTTC
CDR3 protein: CASRIGTGVDEQYF

J gene: TRBJ1-2
V gene: TRBV27
D gene: NA
clone size: NA
CDR3 DNA: TGTGCCAGCAGTCCCTCGCGCCAGGTCAGCTATGGCTACACCTTC
CDR3 protein: CASSPSRQVSYGYTF

J gene: TRBJ1-2
V gene: TRBV29-1
D gene: NA
clone size: NA
CDR3 DNA: TGCAGCGTTGAGTCCCCAGGTGTACATGGCTACACCTTC
CDR3 protein: CSVESPGVHGYTF

J gene: TRBJ2-7
V gene: TRBV6-5
D gene: NA
clone size: NA
CDR3 DNA: TGTGCCAGCAGTTACTTCCAGGCTTCCTACGAGCAGTACTTC
CDR3 protein: CASSYFQASYEQYF

J gene: TRBJ2-7
V gene: TRBV7-8
D gene: NA
clone size: NA
CDR3 DNA: TGTGCCAGCAGCGAACGTGCGAAGACAGGCTACGAGCAGTACTTC
CDR3 protein: CASSERAKTGYEQYF

J gene: TRBJ1-2
V gene: TRBV5-6
D gene: NA
clone size: NA
CDR3 DNA: TGTGCCAGCAGCCCACAGGAAGGCTATGGCTACACCTTC
CDR3 protein: CASSPQEGYGYTF

J gene: TRBJ2-3
V gene: TRBV5-1
D gene: TRBD2
clone size: NA
CDR3 DNA: TGCGCCAGCAGCTCGGGACTAGCGGGACGCACAGATACGCAGTATTTT
CDR3 protein: CASSSGLAGRTDTQYF

J gene: TRBJ2-7
V gene: TRBV9
D gene: NA
clone size: NA
CDR3 DNA: TGTGCCAGCAGCGTAGAAGGGACGCGGGGCTACGAGCAGTACTTC
CDR3 protein: CASSVEGTRGYEQYF

J gene: TRBJ1-2
V gene: TRBV20-1
D gene: NA
clone size: NA
CDR3 DNA: TGCGGAGCGGGGGACGACTATGGCTACACCTTC
CDR3 protein: CGAGDDYGYTF

J gene: TRBJ1-1
V gene: TRBV6-5
D gene: NA
clone size: NA
CDR3 DNA: TGTGCCAGTTATGGGACTTTCACTGAAGCTTTCTTT
CDR3 protein: CASYGTFTEAFF

J gene: TRBJ1-4
V gene: TRBV7-9
D gene: TRBD1
clone size: NA
CDR3 DNA: TGTGCCAGCAGCTCCCGACAGGGGGAAGAAAAACTGTTTTTT
CDR3 protein: CASSSRQGEEKLFF

J gene: TRBJ2-3
V gene: TRBV29-1
D gene: TRBD2
clone size: NA
CDR3 DNA: TGCAGCGTTGAAGGAGGGAGGGGCACAGATACGCAGTATTTT
CDR3 protein: CSVEGGRGTDTQYF

J gene: TRBJ1-6
V gene: TRBV9
D gene: NA
clone size: NA
CDR3 DNA: TGTGCCAGCAGTCTCTCTTATCAGGGTGGCTCACCCCTCCACTTT
CDR3 protein: CASSLSYQGGSPLHF

J gene: TRBJ2-4
V gene: TRBV11-2
D gene: TRBD2
clone size: NA
CDR3 DNA: TGTGCCAGCAGCCGTAGCGGGGGGGCTGATTGGAGAAACATTCAGTACTTC
CDR3 protein: CASSRSGGADWRNIQYF

J gene: TRBJ2-7
V gene: TRBV6-1
D gene: TRBD2
clone size: NA
CDR3 DNA: TGTGCCAGCAGTGACCAGCGGGGTTTCCACGAGCAGTACTTC
CDR3 protein: CASSDQRGFHEQYF

J gene: TRBJ2-3
V gene: TRBV5-5
D gene: NA
clone size: NA
CDR3 DNA: TGTGCCAGCAGCGGAGGACTTTTCACAGATACGCAGTATTTT
CDR3 protein: CASSGGLFTDTQYF

J gene: TRBJ2-7
V gene: TRBV11-2
D gene: NA
clone size: once
CDR3 DNA: TGTGCCAGCAGCTTAGGGTCCTCAGGGTCGATTTACGAGCAGTACTTC
CDR3 protein: CASSLGSSGSIYEQYF

J gene: TRBJ2-7
V gene: TRBV11-2
D gene: TRBD1
clone size: NA
CDR3 DNA: TGTGCCAGCAGCTGGGGACAGGGGGCTAACTACGAGCAGTACTTC
CDR3 protein: CASSWGQGANYEQYF

J gene: TRBJ2-1
V gene: TRBV7-2
D gene: NA
clone size: NA
CDR3 DNA: TGTGCCAGCAGCTTAGGGCTACCCCGGGGGGAGCAGTTCTTC
CDR3 protein: CASSLGLPRGEQFF

J gene: TRBJ1-2
V gene: TRBV19
D gene: TRBD1
clone size: NA
CDR3 DNA: TGTGCCAGTAGCCCCGGGACAGCGGGTAACTATGGCTACACCTTC
CDR3 protein: CASSPGTAGNYGYTF